One sample yielded the 28 T cell receptor beta chains listed below, sequenced in a study of identical twins. TCRdb processed the 5' RACE reads anew with MiXCR; each CDR3 protein has one entry. The sample lists about 900,000 distinct CDR3 sequences, 9% to 15% occurring once. The sample was also reused in another study, on yellow fever vaccine responses in identical twins.

The sequenced sample consisted of PBMCs. These receptor sequences come from a woman between 18 and 29 years old in good health.

The gene calls are TRBV5-6 and TRBJ1-1; unclear D gene. The germline CDR1 and CDR2 sequences are SGHDT and YYEEEE. Trimming shortened V by 4 bases and J by 6 bases, and 16 bases separated the two germline ends. The CDR3 runs 14 residues. Here the CDR3 DNA reads TGTGCCAGCAGCGCCGGGCTCATCTACTCTGAAGCTTTCTTT. Encoded protein: CASSAGLIYSEAFF.

This clonotype was recorded a few times. The chain employs TRBV20-1 and TRBJ1-5, with no clear D. The CDR3 loop spans 14 amino acids. The ends were cut back, 3 bases at V and 4 bases at J, with 13 bases in the middle. Germline V gene sequence: CDR1 DFQATT, CDR2 SNEGSKA (reference sequence). The CDR3 nucleotides are TGCAGTGCTAGTGTGGCAGCTCGAAATCAGCCCCAGCATTTT. Translation: CSASVAARNQPQHF.

This clonotype has more than one count but fewer than ten. The J gene is TRBJ1-6, the V gene TRBV6-5; 7 bases line up with TRBD1. The V gene's germline CDR1 is MNHEY and CDR2 SVGAGI. V was clipped by 4 bases and J by 9 bases; unmatched bases: 9. This CDR3 region has 15 residues. In DNA, the CDR3 is TGTGCCAGCAGTTCTCAGGGGGGTGGTATTTCACCCCTCCACTTT. It translates to CASSSQGGGISPLHF.

Points on this clonotype: Germline and junction disagree at one end, which may indicate a read error. The gene calls are TRBV3-1 and TRBJ2-1; 9 bases are shared with TRBD2. Germline V CDR1 and CDR2: LGHDT, YNNKEL (reference sequence). The CDR3 sequence is 19 residues long. This CDR3 reads CATSQEGLARRPGYNEQFF. CDR3 sequence (DNA): TGTGCCACCAGCCAGGAAGGACTAGCGAGACGGCCGGGGTACAATGAGCAGTTCTTC.

The sample holds many counts of this clonotype. This chain connects TRBV29-1 to TRBJ2-3, with TRBD2 matching 8 bases. The CDR3 length is 14 residues. Per germline, CDR1 SQVTM and CDR2 ANQGSEA. Germline trimming cut 4 bases from V and 4 bases from J; bases unmatched to any gene: 7. In DNA form, the CDR3 reads TGCAGCGTTGGCGCGGCGGGAGGTTCAGATACGCAGTATTTT. Residues: CSVGAAGGSDTQYF.

V and J are TRBV4-1 and TRBJ2-5; TRBD2 aligns across 13 bases. Germline CDR1 is MGHRA and CDR2 is YSYEKL. This CDR3 spans 18 amino acids. Trimming removed 4 bases from V and 6 bases from J; junction bases left unmatched: 14. CDR3 DNA: TGCGCCAGCAGCCCCGCCCCTACTAGCGGGGGGGCCTTGAAGACCCAGTACTTC. Translation: CASSPAPTSGGALKTQYF.

This clonotype was found a few times. The V call is TRBV29-1, the J call TRBJ1-5; a weak D match, TRBD1 (6 bases). V was shortened by 4 bases and J by 7 bases, with 11 bases between the two germline ends. The CDR3 consists of 12 residues. From germline, CDR1 is SQVTM and CDR2 ANQGSEA. CDR3 loop: CSVGQAGQPQHF. As DNA, the CDR3 is TGCAGCGTTGGACAGGCGGGACAGCCCCAGCATTTT.

This clonotype showed up just a few times. V and J are TRBV12-3 or TRBV12-4 and TRBJ2-1; 9 positions match TRBD2. V lost 6 bases to trimming and J lost 1 base; unmatched junction nucleotides: 10. The CDR3 length is 17 residues. The CDR3 coding sequence is TGTGCCAGCAGCGCCCTCAATAGCGGGAGTTCCTACAATGAGCAGTTCTTC. Translation: CASSALNSGSSYNEQFF.

The V gene is TRBV18, the J gene TRBJ2-7, with D possibly matching TRBD2 (6 bases). V lost 5 bases and J lost 3, with 8 bases in between. CDR1 is KGHSH and CDR2 is LQKENI in the germline V gene. This CDR3 has 12 amino acids. CDR3 loop: CASSWGLYEQYV. For the CDR3, the DNA is TGTGCCAGCTCATGGGGACTCTACGAGCAGTACGTC.

This clonotype has only a few counts. The rearrangement links TRBV7-2 to TRBJ2-7, with 7 bases matching TRBD2. Germline CDR1 reads SGHTA; CDR2 reads FQGNSA. Losses at the gene ends were 4 bases for V and 5 bases for J; bases not matched to a gene: 11. The CDR3 length is 15 residues. Written as DNA, the CDR3 is TGTGCCAGCAGCTCTTACGGACTAGTCGCCAACGAGCAGTACGTC. Translating gives CASSSYGLVANEQYV.

The rearrangement joins TRBV24-1 to TRBJ2-5, with TRBD2 matching 14 bases. This CDR3 spans 18 amino acids. Germline CDR1 reads KGHDR; CDR2 reads SFDVKD. With 4 bases clipped from V and 1 base from J, the junction kept 7 bases outside the gene matches. The CDR3 sequence: CATSEAGTSGRFQETQYF. The DNA of the CDR3 is TGTGCCACCAGTGAGGCGGGGACTAGCGGGAGATTCCAAGAGACCCAGTACTTC.

The chain joins TRBV28 to TRBJ2-7; the D gene is possibly TRBD1 (6 bases). Germline V gives CDR1 MDHEN, CDR2 SYDVKM. V was shortened by 1 base and J by 4 bases, with 11 bases between the two germline ends. CDR3 length equals 14 residues. CDR3 nucleotide sequence: TGTGCCAGCAGTTTATTTGGACAGAAATACGAGCAGTACGTC. Its protein product is CASSLFGQKYEQYV.

The V and J genes are TRBV5-1 and TRBJ2-3; TRBD2 aligns across 11 bases. Germline values: CDR1 SGHRS, CDR2 YFSETQ. CDR3 length: 17 amino acids. J was trimmed by 3 bases and V by 2 bases; bases with no gene match: 8. The CDR3 reads CASSLSGLAARTDTQYF. In DNA form, the CDR3 reads TGCGCCAGCAGCTTATCGGGACTAGCGGCAAGGACAGATACGCAGTATTTT.

The chain links TRBV12-3 or TRBV12-4 to TRBJ2-1; 11 bases fit TRBD2. CDR3 size: 17 residues. Unmatched junction bases numbered 12, after V lost 4 bases and J lost 7 bases. Here the CDR3 reads CASSWSGTSGGWNEQFF. The CDR3 DNA reads TGTGCCAGCAGTTGGTCCGGGACTAGCGGAGGTTGGAATGAGCAGTTCTTC.

CDR3 in DNA: TGCAGTGCTAGAGGGACTGCTGGGGCCAACGTCCTGACTTTC. It yields the protein CSARGTAGANVLTF. The V call is TRBV20-1, the J call TRBJ2-6, with a possible D match to TRBD2 (5 bases). V lost 1 base and J lost 2, with 6 bases in between. The CDR3 has 14 amino acids. From germline, CDR1 is DFQATT and CDR2 SNEGSKA (reference sequence).

This clonotype has at least ten counts. The chain employs TRBV12-3 or TRBV12-4 and TRBJ2-3; 8 bases agree with TRBD2. V trimming: 7 bases; J trimming: 0 bases; junction bases outside the gene matches: 9. The CDR3 has 16 amino acids. The CDR3 spells CASNFQAGASTDTQYF. In DNA, the CDR3 is TGTGCCAGCAACTTTCAAGCGGGAGCAAGCACAGATACGCAGTATTTT.

V usage is TRBV25-1 and J usage is TRBJ2-7, with D perhaps TRBD1 or TRBD2 (5 bases each). Germline loops: CDR1 MGHDK, CDR2 SYGVNS. Between the trimmed V and J ends, which lost 8 bases and 0 bases, there was a span of 17 bases. The CDR3 is 15 residues long. This chain's CDR3 is CASSKGESHSYEQYF. The CDR3 nucleotides read TGTGCCAGCTCAAAAGGGGAGTCTCACTCCTACGAGCAGTACTTC.

This clonotype was counted only a few times. This sequence joins TRBV4-1 and TRBJ2-1, with D unresolved. Trimming removed 6 bases from V and 5 bases from J, with 23 bases in between. The V gene's germline CDR1 is MGHRA and CDR2 YSYEKL. The CDR3 consists of 17 residues. The CDR3 loop reads CASSPMKRTVGNNEQFF. CDR3 nucleotides: TGCGCCAGCAGTCCAATGAAAAGGACCGTGGGCAACAATGAGCAGTTCTTC.

Only a few counts were recorded for this clonotype. The rearrangement links TRBV7-8 to TRBJ2-2, with D maybe TRBD1 (7 bases). The CDR3 length is 15 residues. Germline V CDR1 and CDR2: SGHVS, FQNEAQ. Trimming left V 5 bases short and J 4 bases short, with 14 bases between. The CDR3 coding sequence is TGTGCCAGCAGCCCCCAGGGGGGCCCCACCGGGGAGCTGTTTTTT. It is translated as CASSPQGGPTGELFF.

The chain carries TRBV28 and TRBJ2-1; D is possibly TRBD2 (5 bases). Trimming took off 2 bases at V and 0 bases at J, with 14 bases between the two ends. The germline gives CDR1 MDHEN, CDR2 SYDVKM. This CDR3 region has 17 residues. The CDR3 DNA sequence: TGTGCCAGCAGTTTACCCAGAAGCGGAAGCTCCTACAATGAGCAGTTCTTC. Its translation: CASSLPRSGSSYNEQFF.

This clonotype appeared a few times. J is TRBJ2-1 and V is TRBV24-1; the match to TRBD2 covers 7 bases. The CDR3 runs 20 residues. Looked up from germline, CDR1 is KGHDR and CDR2 is SFDVKD. The junction had 20 bases not matched to a gene; V was cut back by 3 bases and J by 4 bases. CDR3 loop: CATSDPHTQTSSEQYNEQFF. The CDR3 DNA reads TGTGCCACCAGTGATCCACACACACAGACTAGCTCCGAGCAGTACAATGAGCAGTTCTTC.

This clonotype was recorded a few times. The CDR3 DNA reads as TGTGCCAGCAGTCCCGTCGGGAGGGCCTACAATGAGCAGTTCTTC. This codes for CASSPVGRAYNEQFF. This chain connects TRBV28 to TRBJ2-1; TRBD2 agrees at 8 bases. The V segment lost 5 bases and the J segment 2 bases; nucleotides outside the gene matches: 5. This CDR3 has 15 amino acids. Germline assignment: CDR1 MDHEN and CDR2 SYDVKM.

A few counts support this clonotype. The V call is TRBV20-1, the J call TRBJ2-6; D unresolved. This CDR3 has 13 residues. V was shortened by 3 bases and J by 4 bases, with 7 bases between the two germline ends. The germline V gene encodes CDR1 DFQATT and CDR2 SNEGSKA (reference sequence). The CDR3 loop reads CSARMAGANVLTF. Here the CDR3 DNA reads TGCAGTGCTAGGATGGCCGGGGCCAACGTCCTGACTTTC.

This clonotype has only a few counts. The genes are TRBV12-3 or TRBV12-4 and TRBJ1-1; D not certain. Trimming removed 2 bases from V and 5 bases from J, with 6 bases in between. This CDR3 is 12 amino acids long. This CDR3 is CASSLIQTEAFF. The DNA of the CDR3 is TGTGCCAGCAGTTTAATACAGACTGAAGCTTTCTTT.

The chain carries TRBV7-8 and TRBJ1-1; D might be TRBD1 (6 bases). Trimming took off 1 base at V and 5 bases at J, with 11 bases between the two ends. CDR3 length: 14 amino acids. Per the germline V gene, CDR1 is SGHVS and CDR2 is FQNEAQ. This CDR3 reads CASSLGSRGTEAFF. As DNA, the CDR3 is TGTGCCAGCAGCTTAGGGAGTAGGGGGACTGAAGCTTTCTTT.

This clonotype was seen ten or more times. The CDR3 coding sequence is TGTGCCCACCCCGGTCCTACTTACAATGAGCAGTTCTTC. Protein product: CAHPGPTYNEQFF. The chain has TRBV7-9 and TRBJ2-1; D is undetermined. This CDR3 comprises 13 residues. Germline V gene sequence: CDR1 SEHNR, CDR2 FQNEAQ (reference sequence). V lost 11 bases, J lost 4 bases, and 15 bases lay in between.

This clonotype appeared many times. The chain joins TRBV5-1 to TRBJ1-2; 7 bases align to TRBD1. Germline V CDR1 and CDR2: SGHRS, YFSETQ. The V and J ends lost 0 bases and 5 bases, in that order; junction bases with no gene match: 13. The CDR3 runs 17 residues. Written as DNA, the CDR3 is TGCGCCAGCAGCTTGGACGGCGCGGGACAGCGGAATTATGGCTACACCTTC. Amino acids: CASSLDGAGQRNYGYTF.

This clonotype turned up a few times. The rearrangement links TRBV11-2 to TRBJ2-1; a possible D gene is TRBD2 (6 bases). The germline CDR1 and CDR2 sequences are SGHAT and FQNNGV. The CDR3 contains 16 residues. V was pared by 3 bases and J by 0 bases, with 12 bases between. CDR3 amino acids: CASSFGTPSSYNEQFF. CDR3 sequence (DNA): TGTGCCAGCAGCTTTGGGACTCCGAGCTCCTACAATGAGCAGTTCTTC.